The 15 T cell receptor beta chains below all came from one sample that was sequenced in a study of T cells in Graves' hyperthyroidism and ophthalmopathy. RNA transcripts provided the source from which TCR beta CDR3 regions were amplified. An initial round of RT-PCR targeting the TCR CDR3 relied on the HTBI primer set. TCRdb reanalysed the multiplex PCR reads using MiXCR and keeps one entry per CDR3 protein. The sample shows about half a million distinct CDR3 sequences, roughly 20% of them seen only once. Sequenced: blood. The source is a man aged 18 to 30 with Graves' hyperthyroidism.

The table lists this clonotype with many counts. The chain uses TRBV28 and TRBJ1-5; D remains ambiguous. Germline-derived CDR1 and CDR2 are MDHEN and SYDVKM. With 5 bases removed from V and 5 bases from J, the gap between germline ends came to 28 bases. The CDR3 totals 19 residues. CDR3: CASSPSLPVWGREDQPQHF. The CDR3 DNA sequence: TGTGCCAGCAGTCCTTCTCTTCCGGTATGGGGAAGGGAGGATCAGCCCCAGCATTTT.

This chain joins TRBV2 and TRBJ1-1, with TRBD1 matching 9 bases. The CDR3 spans 14 residues. With 10 bases clipped from V and 5 bases from J, the junction kept 11 bases outside the gene matches. Per the germline V gene, CDR1 is SNHLY and CDR2 is FYNNEI. Written as DNA, the CDR3 is TGTGCCAACCAATTAGGACAGGGGTGGACTGAAGCTTTCTTT. Translation gives CANQLGQGWTEAFF.

This clonotype was counted many times. Here the CDR3 omits its conserved ending phenylalanine or tryptophan, so a read error is the likely source. The DNA is left out, because the CDR3 cannot be placed on it with certainty; the CDR3 is given as TCRdb lists it. This chain links TRBV2 with TRBJ2-7; the table assigns TRBD1, which was not confirmed against the DNA. Looked up from germline, CDR1 is SNHLY and CDR2 is FYNNEI. The CDR3 length is 8 residues, termini included. The CDR3 reads CATSAGTL.

This clonotype was counted at least ten times. The rearrangement uses TRBV12-3 or TRBV12-4 and TRBJ1-3; D remains unclear. The CDR3 sequence is 11 residues long. The V end lost 2 bases, the J end lost 9 bases, and 5 bases lay between the germline ends. In DNA form, the CDR3 reads TGTGCCAGCAGTTTAACGAGCACCATATATTTT. It is translated as CASSLTSTIYF.

Ten or more counts support this clonotype. J is TRBJ1-1 and V is TRBV19, with D uncertain. V was shortened by 3 bases and J by 4 bases, with 12 bases between the two germline ends. This CDR3 contains 14 residues. Germline assignment: CDR1 LNHDA and CDR2 SQIVND (reference sequence). CDR3 nucleotides: TGTGCCAGTAGTATCCCGCAGGTAGGCACTGAAGCTTTCTTT. Encoded protein: CASSIPQVGTEAFF.

This clonotype was seen many times. This sequence joins TRBV13 and TRBJ1-1; D not certain. CDR1 is PRHDT and CDR2 is FYEKMQ in the germline V gene (reference sequence). V was cut by 9 bases and J by 2 bases, with 16 bases left in between. This CDR3 has 14 amino acids. This CDR3 is CASRLYYSNTEAFF. CDR3 sequence (DNA): TGTGCCAGTAGACTTTATTACTCAAACACTGAAGCTTTCTTT.

Ten or more counts support this clonotype. The chain links TRBV18 to TRBJ2-5; D not resolved. Trimming removed 2 bases from V and 1 base from J, with 5 bases in between. The germline gives CDR1 KGHSH, CDR2 LQKENI. CDR3 length: 13 residues. CDR3 coding DNA: TGTGCCAGCTCACCATGGGCCCAAGAGACCCAGTACTTC. Amino acids: CASSPWAQETQYF.

The CDR3 bases are TGTGCCAGCAGTTGGGGAAACCCACGAGGAGATGGCTACACCTTC. The encoded protein is CASSWGNPRGDGYTF. The V gene is TRBV6-2 or TRBV6-3, the J gene TRBJ1-2; no definite D call. V was trimmed by 4 bases and J by 6 bases, leaving 18 bases between them. The CDR3 runs to 15 residues. From germline, CDR1 is MNHEY and CDR2 SVGEGT.

The table lists this clonotype with a few counts. V gene TRBV4-1 combines with J gene TRBJ1-1; D not certain. V was clipped by 1 base and J by 0 bases, with 6 bases between them. This CDR3 has 14 residues. Germline CDR1 MGHRA, CDR2 YSYEKL. The CDR3 DNA follows: TGCGCCAGCAGCCAAGTAGAAATGAACACTGAAGCTTTCTTT. It yields the protein CASSQVEMNTEAFF.

This chain joins TRBV15 and TRBJ1-2; 9 positions agree with TRBD1. The junction had 10 bases not matched to a gene; V was cut back by 1 base and J by 10 bases. This CDR3 comprises 15 residues. Germline-derived CDR1 and CDR2 are LNHNV and YYDKDF (reference sequence). The CDR3 bases are TGTGCCACCAGCAGAGTACAGGGGGCTCTGTTGGACTACACCTTC. Amino acids: CATSRVQGALLDYTF.

This clonotype was seen many times. The rearrangement uses TRBV2 and TRBJ1-1; D is uncertain. CDR1 SNHLY and CDR2 FYNNEI come from the germline V gene. Between the trimmed V and J ends, which lost 6 bases and 6 bases, there was a span of 14 bases. The CDR3 is 13 amino acids. The CDR3 here is CASRWTVAAEAFF. The DNA of the CDR3 is TGTGCCAGCAGATGGACCGTGGCTGCTGAAGCTTTCTTT. Together with reference TRBV2 and TRBJ1-1, the CDR3 gives the full variable domain: EPEVTQTPSHQVTQMGQEVILRCVPISNHLYFYWYRQILGQKVEFLVSFYNNEISEKSEIFDDQFSVERPDGSNFTLKIRSTKLEDSAMYFCASRWTVAAEAFFGQGTRLTVV.

This chain joins TRBV19 and TRBJ2-7; D gene ambiguous. The CDR3 extends over 12 amino acids. CDR1 is LNHDA, CDR2 SQIVND, per germline (reference sequence). Trimming removed 5 bases from V and 6 bases from J, with 11 bases in between. CDR3 coding DNA: TGTGCCAGTAGTTCCTCGCCCTTCGAGCAGTACTTC. It codes for CASSSSPFEQYF.

The chain carries TRBV28 and TRBJ2-7; D perhaps matches TRBD1 (6 bases). There are 12 residues in the CDR3. Looked up from germline, CDR1 is MDHEN and CDR2 is SYDVKM. V lost 8 bases and J 2 bases, leaving 10 bases between the germline ends. CDR3 sequence: CASEGVTYEQYF. The CDR3 bases are TGTGCCAGCGAGGGGGTAACCTACGAGCAGTACTTC.

This clonotype has only a few counts. The chain joins TRBV12-3 or TRBV12-4 to TRBJ2-7, with a possible D match to TRBD1 (5 bases). The V and J ends lost 5 bases and 3 bases respectively, with 17 bases between them. This CDR3 has 15 amino acids. The CDR3 is CASSTLGDGFYEQYF. The CDR3 nucleotides read TGTGCCAGCAGTACCCTAGGGGATGGGTTCTACGAGCAGTACTTC.

This clonotype was counted at least ten times. The chain has TRBV6-5 and TRBJ1-5; D remains unclear. CDR3 length: 15 residues. The ends were cut back, 5 bases at V and 0 bases at J, with 11 bases in the middle. In germline, CDR1 is MNHEY, CDR2 SVGAGI. CDR3 in DNA: TGTGCCAGCAGTATCGACGGATATAGCAATCAGCCCCAGCATTTT. Residues: CASSIDGYSNQPQHF.